Following are 23 T cell receptor beta chains from one sample sequenced in a study of shared clonotypes between healthy human individuals. Measured with immunoSEQ multiplex PCR; TCRdb has only the in-frame clones, and not every one. The table has around 650,000 clones, 90% to 97% seen once. Naive CD8 cells were CD45RO-negative, positively selected for CCR7, excluding terminally differentiated effector memory CD45RA+ cells. Sequenced input: naive CD8+ T cells sorted from blood. The receptor set was obtained from a woman in her twenties or thirties in good health.

V gene TRBV7-2 combines with J gene TRBJ2-1; possibly TRBD1 for D (5 bases). V was shortened by 0 bases and J by 1 base, with 16 bases between the two germline ends. The CDR3 has 18 amino acids. Germline loops: CDR1 SGHTA, CDR2 FQGNSA. The CDR3 DNA follows: TGTGCCAGCAGCTTAGCGCTAGGACACCGGTTGTCCTACAATGAGCAGTTCTTC. Its translation: CASSLALGHRLSYNEQFF.

V usage is TRBV13 and J usage is TRBJ1-2; no definite D call. CDR3 length: 12 residues. CDR1 PRHDT and CDR2 FYEKMQ come from the germline V gene (reference sequence). The ends were cut back, 1 base at V and 5 bases at J, with 5 bases in the middle. The CDR3 DNA follows: TGTGCCAGCAGCTTAGATAAATATGGCTACACCTTC. Protein sequence: CASSLDKYGYTF.

The chain has TRBV4-1 and TRBJ2-7; D perhaps matches TRBD2 (6 bases). The length of the CDR3 is 15 residues. Germline CDR1 reads MGHRA; CDR2 reads YSYEKL. V was pared by 3 bases and J by 2 bases, with 14 bases between. The CDR3 sequence: CASSQGREKAYEQYF. CDR3 in DNA: TGCGCCAGCAGCCAGGGACGGGAGAAAGCCTACGAGCAGTACTTC.

The rearrangement uses TRBV27 and TRBJ2-3; D gene ambiguous. CDR1 is MNHEY and CDR2 is SMNVEV in the germline V gene (reference sequence). Trimming stripped 5 bases from V and 2 bases from J, with 17 bases between. The CDR3 is made up of 16 amino acids. In nucleotides, the CDR3 is TGTGCCAGCAGTCCCTTCTCTCCCCCGGCCACAGATACGCAGTATTTT. Translating it yields CASSPFSPPATDTQYF.

The chain has TRBV6-6 and TRBJ2-2, with D possibly being TRBD1 (6 bases). This CDR3 comprises 14 residues. The V and J ends lost 1 base and 4 bases respectively, with 7 bases between them. Per germline, CDR1 MNHNY and CDR2 SVGAGI (reference sequence). The DNA of the CDR3 is TGTGCCAGCAGTTACTGGGACACCACCGGGGAGCTGTTTTTT. It specifies CASSYWDTTGELFF.

The rearrangement uses TRBV5-1 and TRBJ1-1; maybe TRBD1 (5 bases). V was cut by 6 bases and J by 8 bases, with 20 bases left in between. The CDR3 extends over 14 amino acids. Germline-derived CDR1 and CDR2 are SGHRS and YFSETQ. DNA for the CDR3: TGCGCCAGCACTTCAGGTGGGGGGACTGACGAAGCTTTCTTT. Encoded protein: CASTSGGGTDEAFF.

This chain connects TRBV27 to TRBJ2-7; D is perhaps TRBD2 (7 bases). The CDR3 has 14 amino acids. With 3 bases removed from V and 6 bases from J, the gap between germline ends came to 15 bases. CDR1 MNHEY and CDR2 SMNVEV come from the germline V gene (reference sequence). The CDR3 loop is CASSLQGGGREQYF. CDR3 coding DNA: TGTGCCAGCAGTTTGCAGGGAGGGGGGCGCGAGCAGTACTTC.

Notes on this clone: Other DNA sequences within the sample encode an identical CDR3. The rearrangement links TRBV19 to TRBJ2-7, with TRBD1 matching over 10 bases. J lost 1 base, V lost 3 bases, and 3 bases had no gene match. This CDR3 is built from 15 residues. Germline assignment: CDR1 LNHDA and CDR2 SQIVND (reference sequence). CDR3 sequence reads: CASSMGQGSSYEQYF. The CDR3 DNA reads TGTGCCAGTAGTATGGGACAGGGGTCTTCCTACGAGCAGTACTTC.

For the CDR3, the DNA is TGTGCCAGCAGCTTAGCTCGGACAGACGACGAGCAGTACTTC. Its protein product is CASSLARTDDEQYF. This chain links TRBV13 with TRBJ2-7; D might be TRBD1 (6 bases). The CDR3 contains 14 residues. Germline-derived CDR1 and CDR2 are PRHDT and FYEKMQ (reference sequence). V lost 1 base, J lost 5 bases, and 12 bases lay in between.

This chain links TRBV27 with TRBJ2-3, with D possibly TRBD2 on 5 matching bases. Germline CDR1 MNHEY, CDR2 SMNVEV (reference sequence). V was pared by 2 bases and J by 4 bases, with 13 bases between. The CDR3 is made up of 15 amino acids. The CDR3 DNA is TGTGCCAGCAGTTTAGCGGGTTGGGGTCCAGATACGCAGTATTTT. Its translation: CASSLAGWGPDTQYF.

The CDR3 DNA reads TGTGCCATCAGTGAGTTGGGGACTAGTTACGAGCAGTACTTC. As protein: CAISELGTSYEQYF. The chain links TRBV10-3 to TRBJ2-7; 8 bases line up with TRBD2. After removal of 1 base from V and 4 bases from J, the junction contained 3 bases not matched to a gene. The germline V gene has CDR1 ENHRY and CDR2 SYGVKD. The CDR3 loop spans 14 amino acids.

With respect to this clone: The sample contains more than one DNA sequence encoding this CDR3. The gene calls are TRBV5-6 and TRBJ2-7, with 8 bases that match TRBD2. V was clipped by 1 base and J by 0 bases; unmatched bases: 0. CDR3 length: 14 amino acids. The germline V gene has CDR1 SGHDT and CDR2 YYEEEE. In DNA, the CDR3 is TGTGCCAGCAGCTTGACTAGCGGCTCCTACGAGCAGTACTTC. Protein product: CASSLTSGSYEQYF.

The V gene is TRBV29-1, the J gene TRBJ2-5; 7 nucleotides match TRBD1. The V segment lost 4 bases and the J segment 3 bases; nucleotides outside the gene matches: 8. This CDR3 spans 14 amino acids. Germline V gene lookup returns CDR1 SQVTM and CDR2 ANQGSEA. The CDR3 DNA reads TGCAGCGTTGGGGGACAGCTAAATAAAGAGACCCAGTACTTC. This gives the protein CSVGGQLNKETQYF.

The chain has TRBV30 and TRBJ1-1; 7 bases agree with TRBD1. V trimming: 0 bases; J trimming: 1 base; junction bases outside the gene matches: 5. The CDR3 sequence is 15 residues long. The germline gives CDR1 GTSNPN, CDR2 SVGIG (reference sequence). The CDR3: CAWSVLPGGNTEAFF. The CDR3 DNA reads TGTGCCTGGAGTGTACTACCAGGGGGGAACACTGAAGCTTTCTTT.

The V and J genes are TRBV11-3 and TRBJ2-1; weak D call: TRBD2 (7 bases). This CDR3 region has 16 residues. Trimming cost V 1 base and J 6 bases, with 16 bases left between them. Germline CDR1 SGHNT, CDR2 YENEEA. The CDR3 DNA is TGTGCCAGCAGCTTAGTAGGGGAGGGGGAGGGCAATGAGCAGTTCTTC. Amino acid sequence: CASSLVGEGEGNEQFF.

The rearrangement uses TRBV9 and TRBJ2-1, with 9 bases that match TRBD2. The CDR3 totals 16 residues. The J segment lost 2 bases and the V segment lost 0 bases, leaving 3 bases of the junction unmatched. The V gene's germline CDR1 is SGDLS and CDR2 YYNGEE. The CDR3 loop is CASSVDAGGPYNEQFF. The CDR3 DNA reads as TGTGCCAGCAGCGTAGACGCGGGAGGGCCCTACAATGAGCAGTTCTTC.

About this clone: Germline and junction disagree at one end, which may indicate a read error. This chain connects TRBV5-4 to TRBJ2-5; D might be TRBD2 (5 bases). The CDR3 length is 11 residues. Germline-derived CDR1 and CDR2 are SGHNT and YYREEE (reference sequence). The CDR3 region has the DNA TGTGCCAGCAGCTTGGGGACTTTCCAAGACTTC. The encoded protein is CASSLGTFQDF.

This chain connects TRBV19 to TRBJ1-4, with unresolved D. This CDR3 is 16 amino acids long. With 8 bases removed from V and 1 base from J, the gap between germline ends came to 17 bases. CDR1 and CDR2 from the germline V gene are LNHDA and SQIVND (reference sequence). CDR3 protein: CASGASDSLTNEKLFF. The CDR3 DNA is TGTGCCAGTGGTGCCTCCGATTCCTTAACTAATGAAAAACTGTTTTTT.

The chain is built from TRBV11-2 and TRBJ2-1; 8 bases fit TRBD2. The junction had 9 bases not matched to a gene; V was cut back by 5 bases and J by 0 bases. Germline V CDR1 and CDR2: SGHAT, FQNNGV. CDR3 length equals 17 residues. Here the CDR3 reads CASSDRGTRYSYNEQFF. DNA for the CDR3: TGTGCCAGCAGCGACCGCGGGACTAGATACTCCTACAATGAGCAGTTCTTC.

The J gene is TRBJ1-1, the V gene TRBV19; weak D call: TRBD1 (6 bases). The ends were cut back, 5 bases at V and 1 base at J, with 14 bases in the middle. The CDR3 is 15 residues long. CDR1 and CDR2 from the germline V gene are LNHDA and SQIVND (reference sequence). The DNA for the CDR3 is TGTGCCAGTAGTTTAACAGGGCTCGGGAACACTGAAGCTTTCTTT. Translation gives CASSLTGLGNTEAFF.

The chain joins TRBV30 to TRBJ1-4; D is uncertain. V was cut by 0 bases and J by 8 bases, with 19 bases left in between. The CDR3 extends over 16 amino acids. CDR1 and CDR2 (germline): GTSNPN, SVGIG (reference sequence). The CDR3 region is CAWSVGAGGLGEKLFF. The CDR3 nucleotides are TGTGCCTGGAGTGTTGGAGCGGGCGGGCTCGGGGAAAAACTGTTTTTT.

The chain joins TRBV5-4 to TRBJ2-5; 7 bases map to TRBD1. This CDR3 has 14 residues. Germline CDR1 SGHNT, CDR2 YYREEE (reference sequence). J was trimmed by 0 bases and V by 7 bases; bases with no gene match: 6. The CDR3 nucleotides read TGTGCCAGCCGTGAGGGGGCGGACCAAGAGACCCAGTACTTC. Amino acid sequence: CASREGADQETQYF. The variable domain in full, with the rest retrieved from reference TRBV5-4 and TRBJ2-5, is ETGVTQSPTHLIKTRGQQVTLRCSSQSGHNTVSWYQQALGQGPQFIFQYYREEENGRGNFPPRFSGLQFPNYSSELNVNALELDDSALYLCASREGADQETQYFGPGTRLLVL.

This chain links TRBV6-1 with TRBJ2-7; 11 bases line up with TRBD2. The CDR3 consists of 15 residues. Germline values: CDR1 MNHNS, CDR2 SASEGT. V lost 7 bases, J lost 5 bases, and 10 bases stayed unmatched. DNA of the CDR3: TGTGCCAGCAAGGTAGCGGGAGGGCAATTCGACGAGCAGTACTTC. It encodes CASKVAGGQFDEQYF.